This T cell receptor beta chain was identified in a study of blood T cell repertoires in COVID-19. Between the trimmed V and J ends, which lost 6 bases and 4 bases, there was a span of 15 bases. This CDR3 is 14 amino acids long. Germline V lookup: CDR1 WSHSY, CDR2 SAAADI. Authors' methods: Amplification of reference gene primers provided the estimated nucleated cell counts. The repertoire was sequenced with immunoSEQ multiplex PCR; TCRdb's copy has only in-frame clones and lacks some. The V and J calls and clone size come from that table; D and trimming were worked out from the DNA. There are around 30,000 clones in the sample; roughly 91% occur only once, and roughly 19% lies in the top ten. This clone was seen only a few times.

The sequenced material came from peripheral blood. The chain couples TRBV10-2 to TRBJ1-1, with D maybe TRBD1 (5 bases). The clonotype comes from a man aged 80 or over with acute or convalescent COVID-19. The CDR3 nucleotides read TGCGCCAGCAGGCAGGGCTGGGATCGCACTGAAGCTTTCTTT. It yields the protein CASRQGWDRTEAFF.